Listed here are 7 T cell receptor beta chains from one sample, sequenced in a study of CD8+ T cells in alopecia areata. Stated treatment: oral pan-JAK inhibitor, 5-10 mg twice daily. Extracted RNA was reverse transcribed into cDNA, the sequencing template. Clones were read by immunoSEQ multiplex PCR, and TCRdb kept only the in-frame ones, dropping some. The sample lists about 180,000 clones, 50% to 75% occurring once. Sequenced material: CD4+ T cells sorted from blood, taken at approximately week 60, from a patient treated with tofacitinib. The receptors stem from a human donor with alopecia areata.

This clone was counted between two and nine times. This sequence joins TRBV29-1 and TRBJ1-4; D not certain. CDR1 and CDR2 (germline): SQVTM, ANQGSEA. V lost 5 bases and J lost 7, with 14 bases in between. The CDR3 runs to 13 residues. CDR3 region: CSVQRGIGEKLFF. In DNA, the CDR3 is TGCAGCGTTCAGCGAGGGATAGGTGAAAAACTGTTTTTT.

This clone was observed a single time. The genes are TRBV27 and TRBJ1-6, with a possible D match to TRBD1 (6 bases). Germline V gives CDR1 MNHEY, CDR2 SMNVEV (reference sequence). The CDR3 extends over 14 amino acids. The V end was cut by 3 bases, the J end by 7 bases, with 10 bases between. The chain's CDR3 is CASSFRTENSPLHF. In DNA form, the CDR3 reads TGTGCCAGCAGTTTTAGGACAGAAAATTCACCCCTCCACTTT.

The rearrangement joins TRBV7-8 to TRBJ2-1; D uncertain. The V and J ends lost 1 base and 10 bases respectively, with 17 bases between them. This CDR3 comprises 15 residues. The germline gives CDR1 SGHVS, CDR2 FQNEAQ. CDR3 in amino acids: CASSLGWVQSNEQFF. In DNA, the CDR3 is TGTGCCAGCAGCTTAGGGTGGGTGCAGTCAAACGAGCAGTTCTTC.

The V call is TRBV4-1, the J call TRBJ1-1; maybe TRBD1 (5 bases). Germline values: CDR1 MGHRA, CDR2 YSYEKL. The CDR3 is 16 residues long. The ends were cut back, 0 bases at V and 4 bases at J, with 15 bases in the middle. CDR3 sequence: CASSQEVATVGTEAFF. CDR3 DNA sequence: TGCGCCAGCAGCCAAGAGGTTGCGACAGTGGGCACTGAAGCTTTCTTT.

This clone was seen only a few times. V is TRBV19 and J is TRBJ1-6; no firm D call. Per the germline V gene, CDR1 is LNHDA and CDR2 is SQIVND (reference sequence). Trimming removed 4 bases at V and 9 bases at J, with 10 bases between. CDR3 length equals 13 residues. The DNA of the CDR3 is TGTGCCAGTAGTAATCCGGGTGCTTCACCCCTCCACTTT. It yields the protein CASSNPGASPLHF.

Remarks on this clone: This sample includes further DNA sequences coding for the same CDR3. The chain carries TRBV20-1 and TRBJ1-1; D uncertain. CDR3 size: 11 residues. V was cut by 1 base and J by 2 bases, with 2 bases left in between. Per the germline V gene, CDR1 is DFQATT and CDR2 is SNEGSKA (reference sequence). The CDR3 here is CSARVNTEAFF. The CDR3 DNA is TGCAGTGCTAGAGTTAACACTGAAGCTTTCTTT.

This CDR3 is CASSPNEVETQYF. The CDR3 DNA follows: TGTGCCAGCTCACCGAATGAGGTAGAGACCCAGTACTTC. The chain uses TRBV18 and TRBJ2-5; D gene uncertain. This CDR3 region has 13 residues. Germline V gene data show CDR1 as KGHSH and CDR2 as LQKENI. The V gene lost 3 bases and the J gene lost 4 bases, with 9 bases spanning the gap.